Below are 9 T cell receptor beta chains sequenced from a single sample in a study of T cells in Graves' hyperthyroidism and ophthalmopathy. Amplification of TCR beta CDR3 regions used RNA as the template. A set of HTBI primers served as the primers for a first-round RT-PCR of the TCR CDR3. TCRdb redid the calling of the multiplex PCR reads with MiXCR, one entry per CDR3 protein. The sample has roughly 750,000 distinct CDR3 sequences, roughly 15% seen once. The sequencing input was blood. These TCRs come from a young man with Graves' hyperthyroidism.

This clonotype was observed at least ten times. The genes are TRBV28 and TRBJ1-5; no reliable D call. The V end was cut by 2 bases, the J end by 2 bases, with 10 bases between. The CDR3 is 15 amino acids. Germline CDR1 MDHEN, CDR2 SYDVKM. This CDR3 reads CASSLRSGRNQPQHF. The CDR3 bases are TGTGCCAGCAGTTTAAGAAGCGGCCGCAATCAGCCCCAGCATTTT.

This chain joins TRBV15 and TRBJ2-2, with 7 nucleotides matching TRBD2. The CDR3 loop spans 15 amino acids. The ends lost 3 bases at V and 5 bases at J; junction bases unmatched: 6. Germline CDR1 LNHNV, CDR2 YYDKDF (reference sequence). In nucleotides, the CDR3 is TGTGCCACCAGCAGCAGAACCGGGGGGACCGGGGAGCTGTTTTTT. Residues: CATSSRTGGTGELFF.

This clonotype was found many times. The rearrangement uses TRBV28 and TRBJ2-7; no clear D. The CDR3 has 9 residues. Per germline, CDR1 MDHEN and CDR2 SYDVKM. Trimming pared 11 bases from V and 3 bases from J, leaving 5 bases between. The CDR3 loop is CASHYEQYF. For the CDR3, the DNA is TGTGCCTCCCACTACGAGCAGTACTTC.

In this sample, this clonotype turned up a few times. The chain employs TRBV6-5 and TRBJ1-6; D not certain. The CDR3 runs to 13 residues. Trimming removed 2 bases at V and 9 bases at J, with 8 bases between. CDR1 and CDR2 from the germline V gene are MNHEY and SVGAGI. The CDR3 nucleotides read TGTGCCAGCAGTTACAGTTTTCGTTCACCCCTCCACTTT. Translated, it gives CASSYSFRSPLHF.

In this sample, this clonotype turned up many times. The genes are TRBV18 and TRBJ2-1; D not certain. V was shortened by 0 bases and J by 8 bases, with 8 bases between the two germline ends. In germline, CDR1 is KGHSH, CDR2 LQKENI. The CDR3 totals 13 residues. In DNA, the CDR3 is TGTGCCAGCTCACCACCTACCTGGGATGAGCAGTTCTTC. Its translation: CASSPPTWDEQFF.

J is TRBJ2-7 and V is TRBV28; 11 positions agree with TRBD2. With V trimmed by 2 bases and J by 7 bases, 16 bases remained unmatched. This CDR3 comprises 18 residues. Germline CDR1 reads MDHEN; CDR2 reads SYDVKM. The CDR3 sequence is CASSLGGSGRALIEEQYF. The CDR3 nucleotides are TGTGCCAGCAGTTTAGGTGGTAGCGGGAGGGCCCTCATTGAGGAGCAGTACTTC.

This clonotype showed up many times. The rearrangement joins TRBV5-1 to TRBJ1-1; the D gene is possibly TRBD1 (5 bases). The CDR3 runs to 16 residues. Germline V gene data show CDR1 as SGHRS and CDR2 as YFSETQ. V lost 0 bases and J lost 0, with 12 bases in between. CDR3 sequence reads: CASSLVLGPLNTEAFF. CDR3 sequence (DNA): TGCGCCAGCAGCTTGGTTTTGGGACCCCTGAACACTGAAGCTTTCTTT.

This clonotype was seen ten or more times. J is TRBJ2-2 and V is TRBV7-9; the D gene is possibly TRBD2 (5 bases). Germline V gene sequence: CDR1 SEHNR, CDR2 FQNEAQ (reference sequence). The CDR3 has 16 residues. V was trimmed by 4 bases and J by 0 bases, leaving 12 bases between them. The CDR3 sequence is CASSSTAVTNTGELFF. In DNA form, the CDR3 reads TGTGCCAGCAGCTCAACAGCGGTGACGAACACCGGGGAGCTGTTTTTT.

This clonotype showed up just a few times. The chain uses TRBV7-8 and TRBJ2-1; weak D call: TRBD2 (6 bases). V lost 4 bases and J lost 0, with 13 bases in between. The germline V gene encodes CDR1 SGHVS and CDR2 FQNEAQ. The CDR3 contains 16 residues. In nucleotides, the CDR3 is TGTGCCAGCAGCTCACCGGGACTCGTCTCCTACAATGAGCAGTTCTTC. Translating it yields CASSSPGLVSYNEQFF.